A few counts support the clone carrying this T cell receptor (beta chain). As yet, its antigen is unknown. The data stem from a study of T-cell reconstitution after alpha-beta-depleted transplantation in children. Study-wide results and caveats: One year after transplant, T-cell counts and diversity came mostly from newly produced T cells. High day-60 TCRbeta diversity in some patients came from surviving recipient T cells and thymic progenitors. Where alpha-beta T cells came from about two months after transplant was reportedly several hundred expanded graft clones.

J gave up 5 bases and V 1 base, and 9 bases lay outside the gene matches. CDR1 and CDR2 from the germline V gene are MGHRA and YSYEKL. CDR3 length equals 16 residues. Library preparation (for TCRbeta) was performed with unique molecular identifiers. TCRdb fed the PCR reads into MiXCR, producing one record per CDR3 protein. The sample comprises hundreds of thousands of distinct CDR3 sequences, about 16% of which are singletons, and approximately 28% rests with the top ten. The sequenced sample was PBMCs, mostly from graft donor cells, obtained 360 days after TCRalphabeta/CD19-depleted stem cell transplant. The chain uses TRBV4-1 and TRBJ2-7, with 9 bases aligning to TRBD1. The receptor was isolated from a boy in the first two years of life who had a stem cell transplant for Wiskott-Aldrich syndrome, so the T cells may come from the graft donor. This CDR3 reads CASSQVWTGEFDEQYF. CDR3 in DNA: TGCGCCAGCAGCCAAGTATGGACAGGGGAGTTCGACGAGCAGTACTTC.